Each of the 28 T cell receptor beta chains below was sequenced from the same sample in a study of shared T cell receptors in the human thymus. Repertoires were generated with immunoSEQ multiplex PCR, while TCRdb's copy carries only in-frame clones and drops some. This sample has approximately 660,000 clones; 70% to 90% occur once, and the top ten carry about 0.01%. Separately, the same data were catalogued under a study of human thymus T cells.

What was sequenced was thymocytes. Receptors originate from a boy in the first two years of life with a congenital heart defect.

Concerning this clone: Different DNA sequences within this sample yield the same CDR3. The V and J genes are TRBV6-1 and TRBJ1-1, with TRBD1 identical over 9 bases. Germline assignment: CDR1 MNHNS and CDR2 SASEGT. The CDR3 extends over 13 amino acids. With 6 bases clipped from V and 3 bases from J, the junction kept 2 bases outside the gene matches. In nucleotides, the CDR3 is TGTGCCAGCAGAGGGGACAGGGACACTGAAGCTTTCTTT. It is translated as CASRGDRDTEAFF.

The chain links TRBV4-3 to TRBJ2-7, with a weak D call TRBD2 (6 bases). The ends were cut back, 1 base at V and 4 bases at J, with 14 bases in the middle. Germline V gives CDR1 LGHNA, CDR2 YSLEER. The CDR3 loop spans 15 amino acids. Here the CDR3 reads CASSQGTGEGYEQYF. CDR3 coding DNA: TGCGCCAGCAGCCAAGGGACGGGAGAGGGGTACGAGCAGTACTTC.

This chain uses TRBV2 with TRBJ2-7; no definite D call. Germline CDR1 is SNHLY and CDR2 is FYNNEI. There are 13 residues in the CDR3. V lost 6 bases to trimming and J lost 0 bases, with 9 bases between them. CDR3 in amino acids: CASRFSSSYEQYF. Here the CDR3 DNA reads TGTGCCAGCAGATTTAGCTCCTCCTACGAGCAGTACTTC.

The chain joins TRBV5-3 to TRBJ2-7; 8 nucleotides align to TRBD2. TRBV5-3 carries the ORF label, with uncertain function. The CDR3 is 17 residues long. Germline trimming cut 2 bases from V and 3 bases from J; bases unmatched to any gene: 13. CDR3 DNA sequence: TGTGCCAGAAGCTTAACCCTACGATGGACTAGCATCTACGAGCAGTACTTC. Translation gives CARSLTLRWTSIYEQYF.

The CDR3 protein is CASSQDYEFPDTGFLYNEQFF. CDR3 DNA sequence: TGTGCCAGCAGCCAAGATTATGAGTTTCCGGACACAGGTTTTCTGTACAATGAGCAGTTCTTC. The chain is built from TRBV4-2 and TRBJ2-1; D is perhaps TRBD1 (5 bases). Germline assignment: CDR1 LGHNA and CDR2 YNFKEQ. Trimming shortened V by 0 bases and J by 4 bases, and 28 bases separated the two germline ends. CDR3 size: 21 residues.

The chain combines TRBV9 with TRBJ1-2; 8 nucleotides match TRBD1. V was pared by 2 bases and J by 1 base, with 7 bases of the junction left unmatched. Looked up from germline, CDR1 is SGDLS and CDR2 is YYNGEE. This CDR3 has 16 residues. CDR3 amino acids: CASSVLTGASNYGYTF. DNA of the CDR3: TGTGCCAGCAGCGTCCTGACAGGGGCTAGTAACTATGGCTACACCTTC. Combining the CDR3 with reference TRBV9 and TRBJ1-2 gives the whole variable domain DSGVTQTPKHLITATGQRVTLRCSPRSGDLSVYWYQQSLDQGLQFLIQYYNGEERAKGNILERFSAQQFPDLHSELNLSSLELGDSALYFCASSVLTGASNYGYTFGSGTRLTVV.

There are a few counts of this clone. The chain couples TRBV14 to TRBJ2-7; 7 positions match TRBD2. The germline V gene has CDR1 SGHDN and CDR2 FVKESK. The CDR3 consists of 16 residues. Trimming took 0 bases from V and 9 from J; bases not matched to a gene: 14. DNA for the CDR3: TGTGCCAGCAGCCAAGAGGAGCGGGATTCAAAATCGCGGCAGTACTTC. Protein product: CASSQEERDSKSRQYF.

This CDR3 is CASSQVRRTSGIYEQYF. CDR3 nucleotide sequence: TGTGCCAGCAGCCAGGTACGAAGGACTAGCGGGATTTACGAGCAGTACTTC. This chain connects TRBV4-2 to TRBJ2-7; 12 bases match TRBD2. The V gene end was trimmed by 3 bases and the J gene end by 4 bases; junction bases not matched to a gene: 10. This CDR3 has 17 amino acids. The germline gives CDR1 LGHNA, CDR2 YNFKEQ.

J is TRBJ2-7 and V is TRBV6-4; 7 bases align to TRBD2. CDR1 MRHNA and CDR2 SNTAGT come from the germline V gene. The CDR3 sequence is 15 residues long. Losses at the gene ends were 2 bases for V and 3 bases for J; bases not matched to a gene: 7. The CDR3 spells CASSDEGGPNYEQYF. The CDR3 coding sequence is TGTGCCAGCAGTGACGAGGGAGGGCCCAACTACGAGCAGTACTTC.

The J gene is TRBJ2-3, the V gene TRBV11-3; 9 bases match TRBD2. The ends lost 3 bases at V and 4 bases at J; junction bases unmatched: 8. Per germline, CDR1 SGHNT and CDR2 YENEEA. The CDR3 consists of 16 residues. The CDR3 sequence is CASSFQRAGGADTQYF. CDR3 in DNA: TGTGCCAGCAGCTTTCAACGGGCGGGAGGGGCAGATACGCAGTATTTT.

This clone was found a few times. This rearrangement joins TRBV4-3 to TRBJ1-2; 7 bases fit TRBD1. Germline V gene sequence: CDR1 LGHNA, CDR2 YSLEER. CDR3 length equals 15 residues. With V trimmed by 4 bases and J by 7 bases, 12 bases remained unmatched. The CDR3 nucleotides are TGCGCCAGCAGCCGCATTCCCAGGGGGTACGGTGGCTACACCTTC. It translates to CASSRIPRGYGGYTF.

The CDR3 sequence is CASSLGTSGNTGELFF. Here the CDR3 DNA reads TGTGCCAGCAGCTTAGGGACTAGCGGGAACACCGGGGAGCTGTTTTTT. This rearrangement joins TRBV7-2 to TRBJ2-2; 10 nucleotides match TRBD2. The CDR3 runs 16 residues. With 1 base clipped from V and 1 base from J, the junction kept 0 bases outside the gene matches. The V gene's germline CDR1 is SGHTA and CDR2 FQGNSA. The full variable domain, rest sourced from reference TRBV7-2 and TRBJ2-2, is GAGVSQSPSNKVTEKGKDVELRCDPISGHTALYWYRQSLGQGLEFLIYFQGNSAPDKSGLPSDRFSAERTGGSVSTLTIQRTQQEDSAVYLCASSLGTSGNTGELFFGEGSRLTVL.

The chain has TRBV15 and TRBJ1-5; D may be TRBD1 (6 bases). Looked up from germline, CDR1 is LNHNV and CDR2 is YYDKDF (reference sequence). The CDR3 is 16 residues long. Between the trimmed V and J ends, which lost 0 bases and 5 bases, there was a span of 14 bases. The chain's CDR3 is CATSREGREGDQPQHF. In DNA, the CDR3 is TGTGCCACCAGCAGAGAGGGGAGGGAGGGGGATCAGCCCCAGCATTTT.

The rearrangement uses TRBV6-5 and TRBJ2-5; 7 bases match TRBD1. The CDR3 loop spans 15 amino acids. Germline V gives CDR1 MNHEY, CDR2 SVGAGI. The ends lost 4 bases at V and 5 bases at J; junction bases unmatched: 10. The CDR3: CASSFGTVPRETQYF. CDR3 sequence (DNA): TGTGCCAGCAGTTTCGGGACAGTCCCACGTGAGACCCAGTACTTC.

The chain recombines TRBV30 with TRBJ1-2; D unresolved. V lost 2 bases and J lost 6, with 19 bases in between. The CDR3 is made up of 15 amino acids. CDR1 and CDR2 from the germline V gene are GTSNPN and SVGIG (reference sequence). The CDR3 DNA sequence: TGTGCCTGGAGTCAACCCTGTGCCCCGGAGGATGGCTACACCTTC. It is translated as CAWSQPCAPEDGYTF.

The chain carries TRBV30 and TRBJ2-1; 8 nucleotides align to TRBD2. Germline V gene lookup returns CDR1 GTSNPN and CDR2 SVGIG (reference sequence). With 2 bases clipped from V and 2 bases from J, the junction kept 2 bases outside the gene matches. The CDR3 runs to 14 residues. This chain's CDR3 is CAWSLAGPYNEQFF. The DNA for the CDR3 is TGTGCCTGGAGTTTAGCGGGACCCTACAATGAGCAGTTCTTC.

This chain joins TRBV30 and TRBJ2-2; TRBD2 matches at 12 bases. V trimming: 2 bases; J trimming: 0 bases; junction bases outside the gene matches: 22. The CDR3 loop spans 23 amino acids. The germline gives CDR1 GTSNPN, CDR2 SVGIG (reference sequence). CDR3 DNA sequence: TGTGCCTGGAGTTCCAGGGGGGCTAGCGGGAGGGCAAGCCTCACGCCGAACACCGGGGAGCTGTTTTTT. It specifies CAWSSRGASGRASLTPNTGELFF.

This chain links TRBV4-1 with TRBJ2-7; tentative D call: TRBD2 (5 bases). Germline V gives CDR1 MGHRA, CDR2 YSYEKL. There are 13 residues in the CDR3. V lost 4 bases to trimming and J lost 5 bases, with 12 bases between them. DNA for the CDR3: TGCGCCAGCAGCCCCGGACTGGCCCACGAGCAGTACTTC. It codes for CASSPGLAHEQYF.

The V call is TRBV7-6, the J call TRBJ2-7, with TRBD2 identical over 12 bases. Germline CDR1 reads SGHVS; CDR2 reads FNYEAQ. V trimming: 5 bases; J trimming: 5 bases; junction bases outside the gene matches: 7. The CDR3 runs to 15 residues. Here the CDR3 DNA reads TGTGCCAGCAGCCCGACTAGCGGGAGAGCCCACGAGCAGTACTTC. As protein: CASSPTSGRAHEQYF.

In DNA, the CDR3 is TGCGCCAGCAGCCAAGGGGCTAGCGGGAGGCCCCAACCCTACGAGCAGTACTTC. Translating gives CASSQGASGRPQPYEQYF. The chain joins TRBV4-3 to TRBJ2-7, with 11 bases matching TRBD2. The J segment lost 2 bases and the V segment lost 1 base, leaving 10 bases of the junction unmatched. CDR3 length: 18 residues. The germline V gene encodes CDR1 LGHNA and CDR2 YSLEER.

This clone showed up just once. The rearrangement uses TRBV5-6 and TRBJ1-3; D may be TRBD1 (6 bases). Germline-derived CDR1 and CDR2 are SGHDT and YYEEEE. This CDR3 comprises 15 residues. V gave up 1 base and J gave up 3 bases, with 11 bases separating them. CDR3 in amino acids: CASSLRQGSGNTIYF. The CDR3 DNA follows: TGTGCCAGCAGCTTGAGGCAGGGGAGTGGAAACACCATATATTTT.

The rearrangement links TRBV7-2 to TRBJ2-7; TRBD2 matches 14 bases. The CDR3 consists of 16 residues. The germline V gene encodes CDR1 SGHTA and CDR2 FQGNSA. The ends lost 5 bases at V and 3 bases at J; junction bases unmatched: 6. CDR3 coding DNA: TGTGCCAGCAGCGGCGGGACTAGCGGGAGAAACTACGAGCAGTACTTC. Translation gives CASSGGTSGRNYEQYF.

The chain uses TRBV4-1 and TRBJ2-1; 12 bases are a match to TRBD2. The CDR3 extends over 16 amino acids. V trimming: 0 bases; J trimming: 10 bases; junction bases outside the gene matches: 7. Germline V gene sequence: CDR1 MGHRA, CDR2 YSYEKL. The CDR3 DNA is TGCGCCAGCAGCCAAGAACCCGGACTAGCGGGAAACGAGCAGTTCTTC. Translation gives CASSQEPGLAGNEQFF.

The V and J genes are TRBV25-1 and TRBJ2-6, with D perhaps TRBD1 (6 bases). Per the germline V gene, CDR1 is MGHDK and CDR2 is SYGVNS. This CDR3 has 18 residues. V lost 6 bases, J lost 0 bases, and 18 bases lay in between. The CDR3 loop is CASSDTGNPSSGANVLTF. The CDR3 coding sequence is TGTGCCAGCAGCGATACAGGGAACCCAAGCTCTGGGGCCAACGTCCTGACTTTC. The variable domain in full, completed from reference TRBV25-1 and TRBJ2-6, reads EADIYQTPRYLVIGTGKKITLECSQTMGHDKMYWYQQDPGMELHLIHYSYGVNSTEKGDLSSESTVSRIRTEHFPLTLESARPSHTSQYLCASSDTGNPSSGANVLTFGAGSRLTVL.

This clone has only one observation. J is TRBJ2-7 and V is TRBV6-5, with no clear D. Germline loops: CDR1 MNHEY, CDR2 SVGAGI. V was pared by 6 bases and J by 4 bases, with 10 bases between. This CDR3 has 12 residues. The DNA for the CDR3 is TGTGCCAGCAGCTCCCCCCCTTACGAGCAGTACTTC. This codes for CASSSPPYEQYF.

V is TRBV7-2 and J is TRBJ2-7; D not resolved. There are 13 residues in the CDR3. The germline gives CDR1 SGHTA, CDR2 FQGNSA. The ends were cut back, 6 bases at V and 6 bases at J, with 15 bases in the middle. In DNA, the CDR3 is TGTGCCAGCAGTCGTAATCCCCCGGTCGAGCAGTACTTC. Translated, it gives CASSRNPPVEQYF.

The chain joins TRBV5-1 to TRBJ2-7; D possibly corresponds to TRBD1 (6 bases). V was clipped by 0 bases and J by 6 bases, with 19 bases between them. The CDR3 loop spans 16 amino acids. CDR1 and CDR2 from the germline V gene are SGHRS and YFSETQ. The chain's CDR3 is CASSLGNRVKRSEQYF. CDR3 nucleotides: TGCGCCAGCAGCTTGGGGAACAGGGTAAAGAGGAGCGAGCAGTACTTC.

This clone was found once. The chain uses TRBV6-4 and TRBJ2-7, with D perhaps matching TRBD1 (5 bases). Per the germline V gene, CDR1 is MRHNA and CDR2 is SNTAGT. V shed 8 bases and J shed 1 base, with 15 bases lying between them. This CDR3 contains 14 residues. This chain's CDR3 is CASSVTAGSYEQYF. CDR3 coding DNA: TGTGCCAGCTCTGTGACAGCAGGGTCCTACGAGCAGTACTTC.